One sample yielded the 8 T cell receptor beta chains listed below, sequenced in a study of blood T cell repertoires in COVID-19. Profiled with immunoSEQ multiplex PCR; TCRdb holds only in-frame clones, not every one. The top ten clones hold about 20% of a sample with approximately 69,000 clones, around four fifths of them seen once. Sequencing was performed on peripheral blood. These receptors originate from an elderly woman with acute or convalescent COVID-19.

In this sample, this clone turned up a few times. The chain joins TRBV10-3 to TRBJ2-7; tentative D call: TRBD1 (7 bases). Germline-derived CDR1 and CDR2 are ENHRY and SYGVKD. CDR3 length: 13 residues. Trimming left V 3 bases short and J 6 bases short, with 12 bases between. The chain's CDR3 is CAISEGGTAEQYF. The CDR3 DNA follows: TGTGCCATCAGTGAAGGAGGGACAGCCGAGCAGTACTTC.

There are many counts of this clone. The chain is built from TRBV5-6 and TRBJ2-1; 11 bases agree with TRBD1. From germline, CDR1 is SGHDT and CDR2 YYEEEE. This CDR3 comprises 17 residues. Trimming at V came to 1 base and at J to 9 bases, leaving 12 bases not matched to a gene. The CDR3 loop is CASSLFGQGADPTEQFF. The CDR3 DNA reads as TGTGCCAGCAGCTTGTTCGGACAGGGGGCCGACCCCACTGAGCAGTTCTTC.

The chain recombines TRBV6-1 with TRBJ1-5; D might be TRBD1 (6 bases). Per the germline V gene, CDR1 is MNHNS and CDR2 is SASEGT. The CDR3 is 15 residues long. V was clipped by 3 bases and J by 4 bases, with 13 bases between them. The CDR3 sequence is CASSESRGVNQPQHF. The CDR3 coding sequence is TGTGCCAGCAGTGAGAGCAGGGGCGTTAATCAGCCCCAGCATTTT.

In this sample, this clone turned up once. The V gene is TRBV19, the J gene TRBJ1-5; D might be TRBD1 (6 bases). The CDR3 consists of 14 residues. The germline V gene encodes CDR1 LNHDA and CDR2 SQIVND (reference sequence). V lost 5 bases and J 2 bases, leaving 10 bases between the germline ends. The CDR3 sequence: CASSPAGGNQPQHF. The CDR3 DNA sequence: TGTGCCAGTAGTCCCGCAGGGGGCAATCAGCCCCAGCATTTT.

V usage is TRBV24-1 and J usage is TRBJ2-5; the D gene is possibly TRBD2 (6 bases). The CDR3 runs to 15 residues. CDR1 is KGHDR, CDR2 SFDVKD, per germline. The V end was cut by 1 base, the J end by 5 bases, with 13 bases between. The DNA of the CDR3 is TGTGCCACCAGTGATTTTCTTCGGGGGATCGAGACCCAGTACTTC. Encoded protein: CATSDFLRGIETQYF.

The DNA for the CDR3 is TGTGCCATCACCGCGGGGGGGGTCAAAGAGACCCAGTACTTC. This translates into CAITAGGVKETQYF. The chain couples TRBV10-3 to TRBJ2-5; 9 bases map to TRBD2. CDR3 length: 14 amino acids. Trimming removed 7 bases from V and 3 bases from J; junction bases left unmatched: 6. Germline V gives CDR1 ENHRY, CDR2 SYGVKD.

The chain links TRBV20-1 to TRBJ1-1; D remains unclear. Between the trimmed V and J ends, which lost 4 bases and 4 bases, there was a span of 7 bases. The germline CDR1 and CDR2 sequences are DFQATT and SNEGSKA (reference sequence). CDR3 length: 11 residues. In DNA form, the CDR3 reads TGCAGTGCTACAGGAATCACTGAAGCTTTCTTT. Its translation is CSATGITEAFF.

The V call is TRBV29-1, the J call TRBJ1-1, with D maybe TRBD1 (6 bases). The length of the CDR3 is 13 residues. V was trimmed by 8 bases and J by 5 bases, leaving 18 bases between them. Germline V gene sequence: CDR1 SQVTM, CDR2 ANQGSEA. CDR3 residues: CSLTRGVLTEAFF. CDR3 in DNA: TGCAGCTTGACCAGGGGCGTCCTAACTGAAGCTTTCTTT.